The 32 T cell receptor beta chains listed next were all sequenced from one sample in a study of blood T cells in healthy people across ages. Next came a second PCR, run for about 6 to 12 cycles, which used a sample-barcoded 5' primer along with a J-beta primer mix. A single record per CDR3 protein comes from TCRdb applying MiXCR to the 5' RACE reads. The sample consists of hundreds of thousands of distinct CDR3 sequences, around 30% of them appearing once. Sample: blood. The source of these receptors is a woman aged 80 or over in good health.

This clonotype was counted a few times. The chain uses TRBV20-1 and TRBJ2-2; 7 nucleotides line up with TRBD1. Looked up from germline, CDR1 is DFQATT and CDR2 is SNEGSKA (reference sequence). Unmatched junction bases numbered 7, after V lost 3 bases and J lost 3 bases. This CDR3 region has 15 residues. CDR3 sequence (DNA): TGCAGTGCTAGGAGACAGGGTCAACACACCGGGGAGCTGTTTTTT. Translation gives CSARRQGQHTGELFF.

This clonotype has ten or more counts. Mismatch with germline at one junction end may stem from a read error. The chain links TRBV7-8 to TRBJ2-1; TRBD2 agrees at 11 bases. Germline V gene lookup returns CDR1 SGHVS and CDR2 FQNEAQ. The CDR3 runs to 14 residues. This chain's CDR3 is CASTLAGGPGEQFF. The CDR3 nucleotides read TGTGCCAGCACCTTAGCGGGGGGGCCGGGCGAGCAGTTCTTC.

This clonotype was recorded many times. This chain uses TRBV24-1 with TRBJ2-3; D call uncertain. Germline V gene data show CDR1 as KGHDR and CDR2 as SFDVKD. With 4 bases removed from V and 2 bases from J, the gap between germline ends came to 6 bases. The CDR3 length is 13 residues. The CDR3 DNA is TGTGCCACCAGTGAGCCCCCCACAGATACGCAGTATTTT. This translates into CATSEPPTDTQYF.

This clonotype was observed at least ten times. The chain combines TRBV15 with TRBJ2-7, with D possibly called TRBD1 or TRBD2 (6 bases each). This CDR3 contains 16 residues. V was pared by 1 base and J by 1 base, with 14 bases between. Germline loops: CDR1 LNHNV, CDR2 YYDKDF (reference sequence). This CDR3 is CATSRVGTGRSYEQYF. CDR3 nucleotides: TGTGCCACCAGCAGAGTGGGCACAGGGAGGTCCTACGAGCAGTACTTC.

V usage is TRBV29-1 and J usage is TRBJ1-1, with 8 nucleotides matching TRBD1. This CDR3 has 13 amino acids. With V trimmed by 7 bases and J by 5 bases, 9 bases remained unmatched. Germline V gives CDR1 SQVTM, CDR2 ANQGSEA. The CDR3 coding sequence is TGCAGCGCTACCGAGACAGGGGATACTGAAGCTTTCTTT. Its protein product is CSATETGDTEAFF.

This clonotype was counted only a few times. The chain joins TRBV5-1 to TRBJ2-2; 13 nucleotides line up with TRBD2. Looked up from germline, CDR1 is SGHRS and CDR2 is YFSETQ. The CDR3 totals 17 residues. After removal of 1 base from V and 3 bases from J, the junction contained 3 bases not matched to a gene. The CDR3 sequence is CASSLWTSGGDTGELFF. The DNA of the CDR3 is TGCGCCAGCAGCTTGTGGACTAGCGGGGGCGACACCGGGGAGCTGTTTTTT.

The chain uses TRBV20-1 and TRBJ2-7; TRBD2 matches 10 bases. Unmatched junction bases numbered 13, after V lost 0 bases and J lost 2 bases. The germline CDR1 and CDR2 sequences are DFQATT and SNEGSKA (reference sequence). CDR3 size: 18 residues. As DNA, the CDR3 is TGCAGTGCTAGAGATCTCGTCGATAGGACTAGCGGCCCCTACGAGCAGTACTTC. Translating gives CSARDLVDRTSGPYEQYF.

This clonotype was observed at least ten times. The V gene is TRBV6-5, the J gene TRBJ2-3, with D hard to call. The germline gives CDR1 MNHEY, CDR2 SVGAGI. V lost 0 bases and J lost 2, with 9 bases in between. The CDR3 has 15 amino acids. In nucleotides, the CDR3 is TGTGCCAGCAGTTACTCAAGACAACTCACAGATACGCAGTATTTT. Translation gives CASSYSRQLTDTQYF.

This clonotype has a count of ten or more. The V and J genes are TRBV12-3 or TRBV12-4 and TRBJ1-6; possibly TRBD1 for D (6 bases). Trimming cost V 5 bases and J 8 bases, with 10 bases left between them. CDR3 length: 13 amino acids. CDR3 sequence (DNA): TGTGCCAGCAGTCATCGGACAGATTCACCCCTCCACTTT. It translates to CASSHRTDSPLHF.

The CDR3 protein is CASSVGTHDFQETQYF. In nucleotides, the CDR3 is TGTGCCAGCAGCGTCGGGACACATGACTTCCAAGAGACCCAGTACTTC. The chain joins TRBV9 to TRBJ2-5, with a tentative D call TRBD1 (6 bases). The germline gives CDR1 SGDLS, CDR2 YYNGEE. V was shortened by 2 bases and J by 1 base, with 15 bases between the two germline ends. The CDR3 consists of 16 residues.

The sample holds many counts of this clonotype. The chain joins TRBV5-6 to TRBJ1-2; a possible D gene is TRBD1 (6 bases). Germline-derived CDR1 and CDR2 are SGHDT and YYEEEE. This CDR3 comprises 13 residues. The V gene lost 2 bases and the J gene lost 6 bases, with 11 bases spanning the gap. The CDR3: CASSFLGAHGYTF. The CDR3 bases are TGTGCCAGCAGCTTTTTGGGGGCGCATGGCTACACCTTC.

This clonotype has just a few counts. The DNA of the CDR3 is TGTGCCAGCAGCGTAGCCAGCTCCTATAATTCACCCCTCCACTTT. Its translation: CASSVASSYNSPLHF. The V call is TRBV9, the J call TRBJ1-6; no clear D gene. V lost 0 bases and J 0 bases, leaving 4 bases between the germline ends. Germline assignment: CDR1 SGDLS and CDR2 YYNGEE. CDR3 length: 15 residues.

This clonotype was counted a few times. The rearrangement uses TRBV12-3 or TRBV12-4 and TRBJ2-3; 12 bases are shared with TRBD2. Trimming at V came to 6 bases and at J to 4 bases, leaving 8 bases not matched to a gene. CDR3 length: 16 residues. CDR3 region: CASRDMTSGSADTQYF. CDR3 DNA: TGTGCCAGCAGAGACATGACTAGCGGGAGCGCAGATACGCAGTATTTT.

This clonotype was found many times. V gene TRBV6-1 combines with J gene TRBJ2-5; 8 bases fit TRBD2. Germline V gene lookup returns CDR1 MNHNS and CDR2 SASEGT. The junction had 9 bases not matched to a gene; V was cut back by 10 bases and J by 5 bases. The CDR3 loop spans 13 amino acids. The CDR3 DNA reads TGTGCCACCCGACTAGCGACCGTCGAGACCCAGTACTTC. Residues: CATRLATVETQYF.

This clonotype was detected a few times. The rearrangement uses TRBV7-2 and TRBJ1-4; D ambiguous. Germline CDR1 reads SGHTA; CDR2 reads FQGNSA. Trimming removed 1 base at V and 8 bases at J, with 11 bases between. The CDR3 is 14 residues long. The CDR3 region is CASSLDMLREKLFF. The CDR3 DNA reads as TGTGCCAGCAGCTTAGACATGTTACGGGAAAAACTGTTTTTT.

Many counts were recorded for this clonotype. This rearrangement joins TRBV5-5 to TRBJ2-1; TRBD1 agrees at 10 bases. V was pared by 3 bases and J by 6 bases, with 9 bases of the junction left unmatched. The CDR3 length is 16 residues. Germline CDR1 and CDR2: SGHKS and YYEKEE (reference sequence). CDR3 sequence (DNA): TGTGCCAGCAGCTCTCTTGGGACAGGGGCGACCAATGAGCAGTTCTTC. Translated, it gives CASSSLGTGATNEQFF. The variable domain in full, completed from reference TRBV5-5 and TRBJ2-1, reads DAGVTQSPTHLIKTRGQQVTLRCSPISGHKSVSWYQQVLGQGPQFIFQYYEKEERGRGNFPDRFSARQFPNYSSELNVNALLLGDSALYLCASSSLGTGATNEQFFGPGTRLTVL.

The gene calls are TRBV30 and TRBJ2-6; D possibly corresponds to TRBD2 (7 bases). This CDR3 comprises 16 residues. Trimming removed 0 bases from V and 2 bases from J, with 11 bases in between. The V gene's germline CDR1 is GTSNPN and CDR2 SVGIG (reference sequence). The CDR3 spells CAWSVGGGTGANVLTF. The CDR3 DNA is TGTGCCTGGAGTGTAGGGGGGGGGACTGGGGCCAACGTCCTGACTTTC.

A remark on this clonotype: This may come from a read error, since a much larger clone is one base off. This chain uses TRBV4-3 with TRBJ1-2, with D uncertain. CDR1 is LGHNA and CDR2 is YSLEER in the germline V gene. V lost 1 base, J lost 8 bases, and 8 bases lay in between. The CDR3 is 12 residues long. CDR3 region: CASSQGDLGYTF. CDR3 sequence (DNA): TGCGCCAGCAGCCAAGGCGACCTAGGCTACACCTTC.

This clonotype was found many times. The CDR3 nucleotides are TGCAGTGCTAGAGACAGACAGGGAGGCCACGAGCAGTACTTC. Amino acid sequence: CSARDRQGGHEQYF. V and J are TRBV20-1 and TRBJ2-7; possibly TRBD1 for D (7 bases). This CDR3 has 14 amino acids. Germline V gives CDR1 DFQATT, CDR2 SNEGSKA (reference sequence). V was trimmed by 0 bases and J by 5 bases, leaving 14 bases between them.

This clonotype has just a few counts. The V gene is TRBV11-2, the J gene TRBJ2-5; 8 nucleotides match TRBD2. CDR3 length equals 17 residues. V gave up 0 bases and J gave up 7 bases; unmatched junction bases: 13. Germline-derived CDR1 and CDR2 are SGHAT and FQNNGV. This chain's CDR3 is CASSLEAGAGTVGTQYF. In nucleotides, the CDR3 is TGTGCCAGCAGCTTAGAAGCGGGGGCCGGGACCGTGGGGACCCAGTACTTC.

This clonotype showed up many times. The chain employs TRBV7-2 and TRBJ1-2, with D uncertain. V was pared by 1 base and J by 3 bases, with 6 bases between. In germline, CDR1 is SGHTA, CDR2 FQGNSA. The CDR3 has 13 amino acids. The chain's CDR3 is CASSLGKDYGYTF. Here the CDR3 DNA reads TGTGCCAGCAGCTTAGGGAAAGACTATGGCTACACCTTC.

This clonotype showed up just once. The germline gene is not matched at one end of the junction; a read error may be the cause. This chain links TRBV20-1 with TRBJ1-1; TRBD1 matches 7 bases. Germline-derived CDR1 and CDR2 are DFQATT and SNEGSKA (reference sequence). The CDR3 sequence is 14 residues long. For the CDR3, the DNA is TGCGGTGCTTTCCGACAGGGAAGGGACACTGAAGCTTTCTTT. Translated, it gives CGAFRQGRDTEAFF.

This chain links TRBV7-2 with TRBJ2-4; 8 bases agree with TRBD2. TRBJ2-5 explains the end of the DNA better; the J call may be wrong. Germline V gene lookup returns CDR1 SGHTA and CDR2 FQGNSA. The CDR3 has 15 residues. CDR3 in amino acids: CASSRTGGAQETQYF. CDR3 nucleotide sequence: TGTGCCAGCAGCCGCACCGGGGGGGCACAAGAGACCCAGTACTTC.

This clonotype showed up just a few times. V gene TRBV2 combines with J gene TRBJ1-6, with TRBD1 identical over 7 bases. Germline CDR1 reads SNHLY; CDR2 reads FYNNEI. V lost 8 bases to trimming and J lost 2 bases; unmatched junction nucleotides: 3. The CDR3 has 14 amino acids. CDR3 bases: TGTGCCAGCGCAACAGGGGCCTATAATTCACCCCTCCACTTT. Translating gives CASATGAYNSPLHF.

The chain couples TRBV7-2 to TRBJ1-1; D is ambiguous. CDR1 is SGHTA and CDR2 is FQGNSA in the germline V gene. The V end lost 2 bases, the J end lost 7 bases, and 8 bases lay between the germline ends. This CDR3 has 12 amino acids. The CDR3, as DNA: TGTACCAGCAGCTTATTTGGAGTTGAAGCTTTCTTT. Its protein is CTSSLFGVEAFF. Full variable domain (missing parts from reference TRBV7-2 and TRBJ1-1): GAGVSQSPSNKVTEKGKDVELRCDPISGHTALYWYRQSLGQGLEFLIYFQGNSAPDKSGLPSDRFSAERTGGSVSTLTIQRTQQEDSAVYLCTSSLFGVEAFFGQGTRLTVV.

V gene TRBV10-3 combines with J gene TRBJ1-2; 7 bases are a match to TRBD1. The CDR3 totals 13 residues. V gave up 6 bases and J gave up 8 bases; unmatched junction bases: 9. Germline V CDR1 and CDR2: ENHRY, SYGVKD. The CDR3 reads CAISDTGDSGYTF. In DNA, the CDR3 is TGTGCCATCAGCGATACAGGGGATAGCGGCTACACCTTC.

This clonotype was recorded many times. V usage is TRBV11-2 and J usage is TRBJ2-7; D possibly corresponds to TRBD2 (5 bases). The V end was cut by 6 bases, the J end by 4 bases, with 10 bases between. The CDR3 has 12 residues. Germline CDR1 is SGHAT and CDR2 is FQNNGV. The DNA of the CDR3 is TGTGCCAGCAGATCACGGGGTTACGAGCAGTACTTC. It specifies CASRSRGYEQYF.

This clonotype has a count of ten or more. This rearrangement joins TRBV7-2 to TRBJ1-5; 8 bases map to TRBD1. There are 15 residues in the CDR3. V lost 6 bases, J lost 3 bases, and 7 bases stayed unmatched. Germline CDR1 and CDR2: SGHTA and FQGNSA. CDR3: CASSFGQGINQPQHF. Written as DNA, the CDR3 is TGTGCCAGCAGTTTCGGACAGGGCATCAATCAGCCCCAGCATTTT.

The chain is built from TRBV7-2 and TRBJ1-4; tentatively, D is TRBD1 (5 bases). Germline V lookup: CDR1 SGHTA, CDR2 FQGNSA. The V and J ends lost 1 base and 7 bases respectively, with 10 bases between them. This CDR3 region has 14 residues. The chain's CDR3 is CASSLGHGGEKLFF. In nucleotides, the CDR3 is TGTGCCAGCAGCTTAGGCCACGGGGGTGAAAAACTGTTTTTT.

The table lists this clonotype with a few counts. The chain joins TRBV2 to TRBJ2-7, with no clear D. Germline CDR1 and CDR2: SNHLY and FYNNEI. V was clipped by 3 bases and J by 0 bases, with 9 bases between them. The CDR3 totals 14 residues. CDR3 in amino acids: CASSDRSSSYEQYF. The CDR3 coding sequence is TGTGCCAGCAGTGACAGGTCTTCCTCCTACGAGCAGTACTTC.

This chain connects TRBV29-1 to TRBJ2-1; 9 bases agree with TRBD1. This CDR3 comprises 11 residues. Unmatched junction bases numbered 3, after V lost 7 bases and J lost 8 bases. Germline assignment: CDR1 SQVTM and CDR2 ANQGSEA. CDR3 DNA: TGCAGCGCGCGACAGGGGGATGAGCAGTTCTTC. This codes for CSARQGDEQFF.

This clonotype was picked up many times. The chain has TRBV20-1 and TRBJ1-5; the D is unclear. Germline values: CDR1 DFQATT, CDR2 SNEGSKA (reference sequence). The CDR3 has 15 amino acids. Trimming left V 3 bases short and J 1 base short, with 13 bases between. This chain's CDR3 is CSASIFGVSNQPQHF. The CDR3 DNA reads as TGCAGTGCTAGTATCTTCGGGGTGAGCAATCAGCCCCAGCATTTT.